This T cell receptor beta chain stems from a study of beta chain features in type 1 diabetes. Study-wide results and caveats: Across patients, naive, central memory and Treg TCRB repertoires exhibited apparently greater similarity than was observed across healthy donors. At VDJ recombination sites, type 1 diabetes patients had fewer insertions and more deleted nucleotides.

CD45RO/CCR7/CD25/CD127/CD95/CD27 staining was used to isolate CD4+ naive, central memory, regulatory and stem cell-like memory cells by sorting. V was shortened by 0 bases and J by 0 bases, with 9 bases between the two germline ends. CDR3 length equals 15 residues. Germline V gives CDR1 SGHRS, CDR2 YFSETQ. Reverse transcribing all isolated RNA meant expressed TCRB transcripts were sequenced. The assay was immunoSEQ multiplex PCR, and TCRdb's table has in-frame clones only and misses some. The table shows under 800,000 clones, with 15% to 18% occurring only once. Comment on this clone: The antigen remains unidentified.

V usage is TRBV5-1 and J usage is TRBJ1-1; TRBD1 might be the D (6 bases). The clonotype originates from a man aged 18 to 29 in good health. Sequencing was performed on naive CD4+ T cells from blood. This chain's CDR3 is CASSLDRTVNTEAFF. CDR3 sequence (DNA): TGCGCCAGCAGCTTGGATCGGACAGTGAACACTGAAGCTTTCTTT.